The 12 T cell receptor beta chains below come from one sample, sequenced in a study of T-cell memory formation after mild COVID-19. Via MiXCR, TCRdb re-called the 5' RACE reads, giving one row per CDR3 protein. This table holds about 250,000 distinct CDR3 sequences, approximately 15% found once. The sample comprised PBMCs or a T cell subset sorted from them (not recorded which). These receptors were obtained from an adult woman who had mild COVID-19 (a few samples of this study predate the infection). Cell type and time point are not known.

This clonotype was observed a handful of times. The CDR3 spells CASSPQGAGYTF. CDR3 in DNA: TGTGCCAGTAGTCCCCAGGGTGCCGGCTACACCTTC. The chain recombines TRBV19 with TRBJ1-2; the D gene is possibly TRBD1 (5 bases). CDR1 is LNHDA, CDR2 SQIVND, per germline (reference sequence). Trimming took 5 bases from V and 8 from J, leaving 12 bases between them. CDR3 length equals 12 residues.

This clonotype has a handful of counts. The genes are TRBV24-1 and TRBJ2-3; TRBD2 aligns across 14 bases. Losses at the gene ends were 1 base for V and 5 bases for J; bases not matched to a gene: 7. The CDR3 length is 18 residues. CDR1 and CDR2 from the germline V gene are KGHDR and SFDVKD. The CDR3 nucleotides read TGTGCCACCAGTGATTTCGGGACTAGCGGGAGTGGACAAGATACGCAGTATTTT. It is translated as CATSDFGTSGSGQDTQYF.

J is TRBJ1-1 and V is TRBV12-3 or TRBV12-4; D not resolved. Trimming pared 3 bases from V and 0 bases from J, leaving 11 bases between. The CDR3 has 15 residues. The CDR3 nucleotides read TGTGCCAGCAGTTTGGGCGAGTTGATGAACACTGAAGCTTTCTTT. As protein: CASSLGELMNTEAFF.

This clonotype occurred a few times. The chain employs TRBV14 and TRBJ2-1; possibly TRBD2 for D (5 bases). Germline CDR1 reads SGHDN; CDR2 reads FVKESK. V was shortened by 0 bases and J by 7 bases, with 7 bases between the two germline ends. The CDR3 runs 13 residues. The chain's CDR3 is CASSQDAGNEQFF. CDR3 DNA: TGTGCCAGCAGCCAAGATGCGGGTAATGAGCAGTTCTTC.

In this sample, this clonotype turned up a few times. J is TRBJ2-7 and V is TRBV6-5; TRBD2 matches at 10 bases. Germline CDR1 reads MNHEY; CDR2 reads SVGAGI. The trim removed 5 bases at V and 7 bases at J, leaving 20 bases unmatched. The CDR3 sequence is 18 residues long. The chain's CDR3 is CASSLTVLAGRAAGEQYF. The CDR3 DNA is TGTGCCAGCAGTCTTACTGTACTAGCGGGAAGGGCCGCGGGGGAGCAGTACTTC.

The chain combines TRBV4-1 with TRBJ2-1; possible D gene TRBD1, 6 bases. V lost 4 bases and J lost 3, with 19 bases in between. The V gene's germline CDR1 is MGHRA and CDR2 YSYEKL. This CDR3 contains 17 residues. CDR3 in DNA: TGCGCCAGCAGCCGTTCTTGGACAGTTTCCCTCTACAATGAGCAGTTCTTC. This gives the protein CASSRSWTVSLYNEQFF.

This clonotype has more than one count but fewer than ten. The gene calls are TRBV29-1 and TRBJ1-1, with D maybe TRBD1 (5 bases). Trimming pared 7 bases from V and 2 bases from J, leaving 11 bases between. Looked up from germline, CDR1 is SQVTM and CDR2 is ANQGSEA. The CDR3 is 12 residues long. The CDR3 loop reads CSAQRGNTEAFF. DNA for the CDR3: TGCAGCGCCCAAAGGGGAAACACTGAAGCTTTCTTT.

In this sample, this clonotype turned up many times. The CDR3 DNA sequence: TGCAGTGCTCTTCGGACAGGGCGTGGAAACATTCAGTACTTC. Residues: CSALRTGRGNIQYF. The rearrangement links TRBV20-1 to TRBJ2-4; 8 bases agree with TRBD1. Per the germline V gene, CDR1 is DFQATT and CDR2 is SNEGSKA (reference sequence). This CDR3 is built from 14 residues. Losses at the gene ends were 5 bases for V and 6 bases for J; bases not matched to a gene: 9.

The chain has TRBV29-1 and TRBJ1-1; no definite D call. Per the germline V gene, CDR1 is SQVTM and CDR2 is ANQGSEA. The CDR3 runs to 11 residues. V was clipped by 4 bases and J by 2 bases, with 5 bases between them. In nucleotides, the CDR3 is TGCAGCGTTGCTGACAACACTGAAGCTTTCTTT. This gives the protein CSVADNTEAFF.

CDR3 DNA: TGTGCCTGGAGTGGGCTAGCGGGAGCCCAGGGGTATTTT. As protein: CAWSGLAGAQGYF. The chain uses TRBV30 and TRBJ2-3, with 10 bases matching TRBD2. Trimming took 1 base from V and 14 from J; bases not matched to a gene: 9. This CDR3 contains 13 residues. Germline V gene data show CDR1 as GTSNPN and CDR2 as SVGIG (reference sequence).

This clonotype turned up a few times. V and J are TRBV30 and TRBJ1-1; 7 positions agree with TRBD1. Losses at the gene ends were 5 bases for V and 4 bases for J; bases not matched to a gene: 7. Germline assignment: CDR1 GTSNPN and CDR2 SVGIG (reference sequence). This CDR3 comprises 13 residues. CDR3 nucleotide sequence: TGTGCCTGGGGAGACAGGGCAGGCACTGAAGCTTTCTTT. This gives the protein CAWGDRAGTEAFF.

In its sample, this clonotype was seen a few times. The rearrangement uses TRBV4-2 and TRBJ2-1; 9 bases match TRBD2. With V trimmed by 3 bases and J by 0 bases, 12 bases remained unmatched. The CDR3 has 19 residues. The germline V gene encodes CDR1 LGHNA and CDR2 YNFKEQ. CDR3 bases: TGTGCCAGCAGCCACCAATTCTCTAGCGGGGCAAGCTCCTACAATGAGCAGTTCTTC. The encoded protein is CASSHQFSSGASSYNEQFF.